This entry lists 18 T cell receptor beta chains sequenced from one sample in a study of regulatory T cells in long-lasting Graves disease. The time point is: newly diagnosed GD, antithyroid drugs for less than 3 months. After RNA was extracted from PBMCs, the TCR library was made from it. Sequencing libraries for TCR beta were prepared with iRepertoire HTBI primers and Arm-PCR of CDR3 regions. TCRdb reprocessed the multiplex PCR reads via MiXCR and lists one record per CDR3 protein. In the table there are 500,000 or so distinct CDR3 sequences, 15% to 20% of which are singletons. This sample was shared with a second study, whose subject was T cells in Graves' hyperthyroidism and ophthalmopathy.

This specimen was peripheral blood mononuclear cells (PBMCs), taken at new diagnosis, from a patient treated with antithyroid drugs. These TCRs come from a man between 35 and 55 years old with Graves disease.

This clonotype has at least ten counts. CDR3 protein: CASSSTGDSYEQYF. The CDR3 DNA reads TGTGCCAGCAGTTCGACAGGGGATTCCTACGAGCAGTACTTC. The chain links TRBV28 to TRBJ2-7, with 8 nucleotides matching TRBD1. The V gene end was trimmed by 4 bases and the J gene end by 1 base; junction bases not matched to a gene: 3. The CDR3 length is 14 residues. Looked up from germline, CDR1 is MDHEN and CDR2 is SYDVKM. The full variable domain, completed using reference TRBV28 and TRBJ2-7, is DVKVTQSSRYLVKRTGEKVFLECVQDMDHENMFWYRQDPGLGLRLIYFSYDVKMKEKGDIPEGYSVSREKKERFSLILESASTNQTSMYLCASSSTGDSYEQYFGPGTRLTVT.

The chain joins TRBV6-1 to TRBJ2-1, with 7 positions matching TRBD1. The CDR3 is 12 residues long. CDR1 and CDR2 (germline): MNHNS, SASEGT. V dropped 5 bases and J dropped 10; count of bases not matched to a gene: 5. In DNA, the CDR3 is TGTGCCAGCAGTCGTCGGGACAGAGAGCAGTTCTTC. It is translated as CASSRRDREQFF.

The table lists this clonotype with many counts. The chain employs TRBV6-5 and TRBJ1-3; D call uncertain. The germline V gene has CDR1 MNHEY and CDR2 SVGAGI. This CDR3 is 16 amino acids long. The V end lost 2 bases, the J end lost 0 bases, and 11 bases lay between the germline ends. CDR3 in DNA: TGTGCCAGCAGTTACAACCGGCAGGCCTCTGGAAACACCATATATTTT. It translates to CASSYNRQASGNTIYF.

This clonotype appeared a single time. This may stem from a read error, because a much larger clone lies one nucleotide away. The genes are TRBV5-1 and TRBJ1-1, with no clear D. This CDR3 comprises 16 residues. Germline V gene sequence: CDR1 SGHRS, CDR2 YFSETQ. The CDR3 bases are TGCGCCAGCAGCTTCCAAGGGAATTCCTTGAACACTGAAGCTCTCTTT. Translation: CASSFQGNSLNTEALF.

This clonotype was picked up many times. This sequence joins TRBV2 and TRBJ2-7; no clear D gene. The germline CDR1 and CDR2 sequences are SNHLY and FYNNEI. V lost 7 bases and J lost 5, with 15 bases in between. The CDR3 is 13 residues long. The CDR3 region is CASKMRRGDEQYF. The CDR3 nucleotides are TGTGCCAGCAAGATGAGGCGAGGCGACGAGCAGTACTTC.

This clonotype was detected ten times or more. The V and J genes are TRBV20-1 and TRBJ2-1; possibly TRBD2 for D (6 bases). Germline loops: CDR1 DFQATT, CDR2 SNEGSKA (reference sequence). The CDR3 runs 14 residues. Trimming stripped 5 bases from V and 2 bases from J, with 13 bases between. CDR3 DNA: TGCAGTGCTCAGAGCGGGCCTACCTACAATGAGCAGTTCTTC. Amino acid sequence: CSAQSGPTYNEQFF.

This clonotype was counted many times. The genes are TRBV18 and TRBJ2-1; the match to TRBD2 covers 7 bases. Losses at the gene ends were 8 bases for V and 0 bases for J; bases not matched to a gene: 7. Germline loops: CDR1 KGHSH, CDR2 LQKENI. The CDR3 runs to 15 residues. DNA of the CDR3: TGTGCCAGCAGCCCGGGACTAAGCTCCTACAATGAGCAGTTCTTC. Protein: CASSPGLSSYNEQFF.

This clonotype occurred many times. The chain uses TRBV2 and TRBJ2-7; D is undetermined. This CDR3 region has 13 residues. V shed 6 bases and J shed 5 bases, with 14 bases lying between them. Germline CDR1 is SNHLY and CDR2 is FYNNEI. In DNA, the CDR3 is TGTGCCAGCAGCCGTGAATTAGCTGACGAGCAGTACTTC. This translates into CASSRELADEQYF.

This clonotype was picked up many times. The chain recombines TRBV18 with TRBJ1-1, with D perhaps TRBD1 (5 bases). The CDR3 has 14 amino acids. V dropped 0 bases and J dropped 4 bases, with 9 bases sitting between them. Looked up from germline, CDR1 is KGHSH and CDR2 is LQKENI. The CDR3 reads CASSPPGGPTEAFF. DNA for the CDR3: TGTGCCAGCTCACCACCGGGGGGACCCACTGAAGCTTTCTTT.

The V gene is TRBV11-1, the J gene TRBJ2-1, with TRBD2 matching 10 bases. V shed 3 bases and J 6 bases; nucleotides not matched to a gene: 5. The CDR3 extends over 15 amino acids. CDR1 is SGHAT, CDR2 FQDESV, per germline (reference sequence). CDR3 bases: TGTGCCAGCAGCTTGTTACTAGCGGGAAGCAATGAGCAGTTCTTC. It translates to CASSLLLAGSNEQFF.

In this sample, this clonotype turned up many times. The chain recombines TRBV28 with TRBJ2-7, with TRBD1 as a possible D gene (6 bases). Germline loops: CDR1 MDHEN, CDR2 SYDVKM. Trimming left V 5 bases short and J 1 base short, with 15 bases between. The CDR3 extends over 15 amino acids. The CDR3 region is CASSPSLGQSYEQYF. CDR3 sequence (DNA): TGTGCCAGCAGTCCCAGTTTAGGACAGTCCTACGAGCAGTACTTC.

This clonotype was observed a handful of times. The V gene is TRBV12-3 or TRBV12-4, the J gene TRBJ2-1, with 13 nucleotides matching TRBD2. CDR3 size: 16 residues. V lost 6 bases, J lost 7 bases, and 9 bases stayed unmatched. CDR3 in DNA: TGTGCCAGCAGACCCTCGGGACTAGCGGGACAGAATGAGCAGTTCTTC. It codes for CASRPSGLAGQNEQFF.

This clonotype was observed many times. The V and J genes are TRBV30 and TRBJ1-5; D remains unclear. Looked up from germline, CDR1 is GTSNPN and CDR2 is SVGIG (reference sequence). CDR3 length: 13 residues. The V and J ends lost 0 bases and 6 bases respectively, with 9 bases between them. The CDR3 sequence is CAWSVTLGQPQHF. CDR3 DNA: TGTGCCTGGAGTGTAACTTTAGGTCAGCCCCAGCATTTT. Looking up the rest from reference TRBV30 and TRBJ1-5 gives the full variable domain: SQTIHQWPATLVQPVGSPLSLECTVEGTSNPNLYWYRQAAGRGLQLLFYSVGIGQISSEVPQNLSASRPQDRQFILSSKKLLLSDSGFYLCAWSVTLGQPQHFGDGTRLSIL.

This clonotype came up many times. CDR3 residues: CASSAGTSADTQYF. The CDR3 DNA sequence: TGTGCCAGCAGTGCTGGGACTAGCGCAGATACGCAGTATTTT. The chain recombines TRBV2 with TRBJ2-3; 10 bases agree with TRBD2. V trimming: 4 bases; J trimming: 4 bases; junction bases outside the gene matches: 2. Per the germline V gene, CDR1 is SNHLY and CDR2 is FYNNEI. This CDR3 spans 14 amino acids.

Only a few counts were recorded for this clonotype. The CDR3 coding sequence is TGTGCCAGCAGCTTAGGGGGTTATGGCAATCAGCCCCAGCATTTT. This encodes CASSLGGYGNQPQHF. The V gene is TRBV7-6, the J gene TRBJ1-5; unclear D gene. This CDR3 contains 15 residues. Germline loops: CDR1 SGHVS, CDR2 FNYEAQ. Trimming cost V 1 base and J 2 bases, with 9 bases left between them.

The chain couples TRBV6-5 to TRBJ2-7; the match to TRBD1 covers 8 bases. The CDR3 length is 17 residues. V lost 4 bases to trimming and J lost 3 bases; unmatched junction nucleotides: 14. In germline, CDR1 is MNHEY, CDR2 SVGAGI. CDR3 sequence (DNA): TGTGCCAGCAGTTCCGGACAGGGATATTCTCTCGACTACGAGCAGTACTTC. Its protein is CASSSGQGYSLDYEQYF.

This chain links TRBV19 with TRBJ2-1; TRBD1 matches 7 bases. This CDR3 has 15 amino acids. The germline gives CDR1 LNHDA, CDR2 SQIVND (reference sequence). V lost 3 bases, J lost 0 bases, and 2 bases stayed unmatched. For the CDR3, the DNA is TGTGCCAGTAGTATCTGGGACAGCTCCTACAATGAGCAGTTCTTC. Encoded protein: CASSIWDSSYNEQFF.

This clonotype was detected many times. The rearrangement links TRBV3-1 to TRBJ2-3; 8 bases fit TRBD2. V shed 0 bases, J shed 4 bases, and the junction held 3 bases outside the gene matches. The germline CDR1 and CDR2 sequences are LGHDT and YNNKEL (reference sequence). The CDR3 extends over 15 amino acids. The CDR3 sequence is CASSQDLAGPDTQYF. The CDR3 bases are TGTGCCAGCAGCCAAGATCTAGCGGGCCCAGATACGCAGTATTTT.